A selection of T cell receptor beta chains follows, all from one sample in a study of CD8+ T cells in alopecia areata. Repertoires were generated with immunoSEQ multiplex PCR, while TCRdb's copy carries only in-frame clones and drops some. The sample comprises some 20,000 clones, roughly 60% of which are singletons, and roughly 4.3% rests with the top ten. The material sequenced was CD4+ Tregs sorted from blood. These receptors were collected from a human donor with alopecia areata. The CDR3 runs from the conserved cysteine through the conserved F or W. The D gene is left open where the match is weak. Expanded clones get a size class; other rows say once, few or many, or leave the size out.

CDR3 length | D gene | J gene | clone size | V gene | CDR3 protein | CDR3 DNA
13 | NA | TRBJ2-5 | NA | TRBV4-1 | CASSQAGYETQYF | TGCGCCAGCAGCCAAGCAGGGTACGAGACCCAGTACTTC
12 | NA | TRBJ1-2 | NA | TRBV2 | CASNANNYGYTF | TGTGCCAGCAACGCCAATAACTATGGCTACACCTTC
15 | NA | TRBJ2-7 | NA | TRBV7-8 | CASSQPSRTSYEQYF | TGTGCCAGCAGCCAACCCTCACGGACTTCCTACGAGCAGTACTTC
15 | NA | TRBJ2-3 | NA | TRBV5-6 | CASSLRNGPTDTQYF | TGTGCCAGCAGCTTGAGAAACGGACCCACAGATACGCAGTATTTT
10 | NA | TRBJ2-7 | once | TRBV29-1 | CSVLDYEQYF | TGCAGCGTTTTAGACTACGAGCAGTACTTC
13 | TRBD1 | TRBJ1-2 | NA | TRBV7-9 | CASSSTGHYGYTF | TGTGCCAGCAGCTCGACAGGGCACTATGGCTACACCTTC
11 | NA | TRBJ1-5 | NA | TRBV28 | CASSGYQPQHF | TGTGCCAGCAGTGGATATCAGCCCCAGCATTTT
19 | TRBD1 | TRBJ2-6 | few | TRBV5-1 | CASSTFLLGQGSGANVLTF | TGCGCCAGCAGCACGTTTCTACTCGGACAGGGGTCTGGGGCCAACGTCCTGACTTTC
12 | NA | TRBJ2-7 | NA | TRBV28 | CASSKVPYEQYF | TGTGCCAGCAGTAAGGTACCCTACGAGCAGTACTTC
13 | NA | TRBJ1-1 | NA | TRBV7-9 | CASSLTVNTEAFF | TGTGCCAGCAGCTTAACTGTGAACACTGAAGCTTTCTTT
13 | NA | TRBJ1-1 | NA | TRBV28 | CASSLTKKTEAFF | TGTGCCAGCAGTTTAACTAAGAAGACTGAAGCTTTCTTT
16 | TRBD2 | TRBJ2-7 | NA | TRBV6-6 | CASSWQTSGRSYEQYF | TGTGCCAGCAGTTGGCAGACTAGCGGGAGGTCCTACGAGCAGTACTTC
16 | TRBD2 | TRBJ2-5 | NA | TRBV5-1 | CASSLGTSGIGETQYF | TGCGCCAGCAGCTTGGGGACTAGCGGGATAGGAGAGACCCAGTACTTC
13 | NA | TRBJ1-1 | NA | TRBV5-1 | CASNVGQNTEAFF | TGCGCCAGCAACGTTGGACAGAACACTGAAGCTTTCTTT
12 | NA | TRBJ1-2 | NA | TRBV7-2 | CASGAGHYGYTF | TGTGCCAGCGGGGCAGGGCACTATGGCTACACCTTC
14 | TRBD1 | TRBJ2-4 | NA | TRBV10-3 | CAISPGQGFGIQYF | TGTGCCATCAGTCCGGGACAGGGTTTTGGCATTCAGTACTTC
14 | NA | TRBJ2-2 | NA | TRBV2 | CASRGTHNTGELFF | TGTGCCAGCAGGGGGACTCACAACACCGGGGAGCTGTTTTTT
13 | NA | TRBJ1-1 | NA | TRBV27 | CASSSSRTVEAFF | TGTGCCAGCAGTTCAAGCCGGACGGTCGAAGCTTTCTTT
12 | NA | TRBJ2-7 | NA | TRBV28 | CASSLTGDEQYF | TGTGCCAGCAGTTTAACAGGAGACGAGCAGTACTTC
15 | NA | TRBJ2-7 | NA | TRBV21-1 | CASSPRSTISYEQYF | TGTGCCAGCAGCCCCCGATCGACTATCTCCTACGAGCAGTACTTC
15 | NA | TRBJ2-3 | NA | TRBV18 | CASSPSGQPAGTQYF | TGTGCCAGCTCGCCCTCCGGACAGCCAGCGGGTACGCAGTATTTT
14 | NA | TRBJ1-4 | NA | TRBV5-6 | CASSRTGSGEKLFF | TGTGCCAGCAGCCGAACAGGGTCGGGGGAAAAACTGTTTTTT
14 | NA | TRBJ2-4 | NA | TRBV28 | CASSFGGGRNIQYF | TGTGCCAGCAGTTTTGGAGGGGGCAGGAACATTCAGTACTTC
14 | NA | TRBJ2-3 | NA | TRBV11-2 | CASSFSPEADTQYF | TGTGCCAGCAGCTTTTCCCCCGAGGCAGATACGCAGTATTTT
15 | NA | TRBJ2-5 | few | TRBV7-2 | CASSLGPKVPETQYF | TGTGCCAGCAGCTTAGGCCCTAAAGTCCCAGAGACCCAGTACTTC
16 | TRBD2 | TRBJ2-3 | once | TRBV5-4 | CASSSSGSLSTDTQYF | TGTGCCAGCAGTTCTAGCGGGAGTTTAAGCACAGATACGCAGTATTTT
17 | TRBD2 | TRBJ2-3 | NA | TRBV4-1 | CASSQEGLAGTTDTQYF | TGCGCCAGCAGCCAAGAGGGACTAGCGGGCACCACAGATACGCAGTATTTT
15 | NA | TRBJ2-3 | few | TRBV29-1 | CSVDGQNGMTDTQYF | TGCAGCGTTGATGGACAGAATGGTATGACAGATACGCAGTATTTT
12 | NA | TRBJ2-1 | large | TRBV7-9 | CASTSGWRQQFF | TGTGCCAGCACCTCGGGGTGGCGGCAGCAGTTCTTC
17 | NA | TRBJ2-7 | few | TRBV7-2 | CASSYGGGGGSTFEQYF | TGTGCCAGCAGCTACGGGGGAGGGGGCGGCTCCACTTTCGAGCAGTACTTC
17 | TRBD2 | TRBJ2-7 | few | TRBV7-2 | CASTSSGIRAGIHEQYF | TGTGCCAGCACCTCAAGCGGGATTCGGGCTGGCATACACGAGCAGTACTTC
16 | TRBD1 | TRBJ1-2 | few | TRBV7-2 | CASSRTVGQGANGYTF | TGTGCCAGCAGCCGAACCGTGGGACAGGGGGCTAACGGCTACACCTTC
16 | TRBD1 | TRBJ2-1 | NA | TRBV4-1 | CASSPGRGQGGHEQFF | TGCGCCAGCAGCCCCGGTAGGGGGCAAGGTGGGCATGAGCAGTTCTTC
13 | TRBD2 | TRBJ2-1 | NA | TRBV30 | CAWRLAGAWEQFF | TGTGCCTGGAGACTAGCGGGAGCATGGGAGCAGTTCTTC